This TCR beta chain was identified in a study of Graves' ophthalmopathy and Graves' hyperthyroidism (dated by TCRdb to the late 2010s). About the full investigation: Peripheral blood was collected at initial diagnosis, prior to any treatment. To tell Graves' ophthalmopathy apart from Graves' hyperthyroidism, and to predict which patients would progress to ophthalmopathy, the study relied on TCR beta repertoire signatures. In total, around 140 blood samples were TCR-sequenced: some 43 ophthalmopathy, approximately 75 hyperthyroidism and some 17 hyperthyroidism-to-ophthalmopathy patients. To explore V-J signatures that separate ophthalmopathy from hyperthyroidism, a discovery set of approximately 100 patients was enrolled, consisting of about 41 with ophthalmopathy and 57 with stable hyperthyroidism. An independent validation cohort was composed of around 19 hyperthyroidism patients and roughly 16 patients who later progressed from hyperthyroidism to ophthalmopathy. In roughly 6 hyperthyroidism patients, T-cell repertoires of thyroid tissue and blood were compared. Following sampling, methimazole starting at 30 mg daily was administered to hyperthyroidism patients, and high-dose intravenous methylprednisolone was administered to ophthalmopathy patients.

The investigation overall reported the following: Most of the expanded thyroid clonotypes with a frequency above 0.001 were also detected in blood, and it was suggested that the thyroid immune response may be reflected by blood repertoires. No statistical method was used to predetermine the sample size, and group allocation was not hidden from the investigators. In validation, the model predicted ophthalmopathy progression with about 71% sensitivity and roughly 78% specificity; 12 predicted patients were CT-confirmed with GO in a median of about 6.1 months. In cross-validation, the 13-signature model distinguished ophthalmopathy from stable hyperthyroidism with 85% to 90% sensitivity and roughly 81% specificity, and in the test set the corresponding values were 80% and 75%.

Inclusive of the bounding cysteine and phenylalanine, the CDR3 is 18 residues long. Of all the DNA, just the CDR3 is kept, 54 bases in frame from base 1. For CDR1 and CDR2, the germline V gene lists SGHDT and YYEEEE. Patients with ophthalmopathy had moderately to severely active disease, with a Clinical Activity Score of 3 or more, a NOSPECS grade of 4 or more, and a disease duration of less than 3 months. Anyone with other autoimmune diseases, uncontrolled infections, pregnancy or lactation was excluded from the study. Clinical symptoms, serum thyroxine, TRAb, thyroid ultrasound and orbital computed tomography formed the basis of the diagnosis. Ficoll-Paque density gradient centrifugation was used to isolate PBMCs from under 11 ml of fresh peripheral blood. Total RNA was extracted using Trizol reagent, and RNA quality was checked on an Agilent 2100 Bioanalyzer. On this clonotype itself: Its specific antigen is unknown. At one end the junction does not follow the germline gene, possibly because of a read error.

TCR beta CDR3 regions were amplified from RNA transcripts for repertoire sequencing. HTBI primers and the Qiagen OneStep RT-PCR kit were used in a first-round RT-PCR, which was followed by a second-round multiplex PCR, size selection and purification. Sequencing of the libraries was carried out on an Illumina HiSeq2000 in paired-end mode with 100 bp reads. The original methods were these. Reads were processed with SOAPnuke, discarding reads with adapters, uncalled bases, mean Phred below 15, or no exact constant-primer or identifier match. COPE v1.2.5 was used to merge the high-quality paired reads. Each unique nucleotide sequence was treated as a clonotype, and MiTCR v1.1 was used to align the clonotypes to the IMGT TRB V, D and J references. Analysis was restricted to V-J combinations with a frequency above 0.0001, which covered 99.2% of repertoires. For each V-J combination, a TCR clonal expansion and chaos score was defined as F50 clonal expansion divided by the chaos observed in the TCRdist matrix. Welch's t-statistics and random forest were used to reduce the features to 10 to 15 V-J combinations, which were then used as input to a naive Bayes classifier. Thyroid-blood repertoire similarity was quantified with the Morisita-Horn index. The public reads were run again by TCRdb, first through fastp at Q25 and then through MiXCR, and only productive beta chains were kept. Records with the same CDR3 protein are collapsed into one entry carrying the most frequent genes and DNA. TCRdb's processing, not the authors', yielded these V and J calls. Counted in this sample were about 740,000 distinct CDR3 sequences; about 44% of them appeared once. Together, the top ten hold 35% to 55% of the sample.

In this chain, TRBV5-6 is recombined with TRBJ2-6; 11 junctional bases match TRBD1. The sequencing sample was made of peripheral blood. This receptor was obtained from an adult man with Graves' ophthalmopathy. The sequence in DNA is TGTGCCAGCAGCTCGGGGACAGGGGGGTTGTCTGGGGCCAACGTCCCGACTTTC. Translation gives CASSSGTGGLSGANVPTF.